This TCR beta chain comes out of a study of beta chain features in type 1 diabetes. Study-level findings and limits: When Type 1 diabetes patients were examined, their TCRB CDR3s proved moderately but significantly shorter in all four CD4+ subsets. Insertion counts at VDJ junctions were lower in type 1 diabetes patients, who also showed more deletions there. Within the patient group, naive, central memory and Treg TCRB repertoires appeared more similar to each other than within healthy donors.

From germline, CDR1 is SGHTA and CDR2 FQGNSA. V lost 2 bases, J lost 5 bases, and 12 bases lay in between. This CDR3 spans 14 amino acids. Isolated RNA was reverse transcribed in full, so expressed TCRB transcripts were sequenced. Clones were sequenced by immunoSEQ multiplex PCR, and TCRdb holds only the in-frame ones, with some missing. The data show approximately 380,000 clones, about 16% seen once. This clone was counted only a few times. Its matching antigen is unknown. Isolation of CD4+ naive, central memory, regulatory and stem cell-like memory cells was achieved by sorting via CD45RO/CCR7/CD25/CD127/CD95/CD27.

V usage is TRBV7-2 and J usage is TRBJ1-1; D may be TRBD1 (5 bases). The sample consisted of naive CD4+ T cells from blood. The source of this sequence is a woman aged 18-29 years in good health. The CDR3 region is CASSLMQGRTEAFF. CDR3 sequence (DNA): TGTGCCAGCAGCTTAATGCAGGGAAGGACTGAAGCTTTCTTT.